These 14 T cell receptor beta chains were all obtained from the same sample, sequenced in a study of CD4 T cells in relation to SARS-CoV-2 and coronaviruses. No antigen has been assigned to these receptors. The assay was immunoSEQ multiplex PCR, and TCRdb's table has in-frame clones only and misses some. The table includes roughly 23,000 clones, around 68% detected once. Before the COVID-19 pandemic, during about 2010-2019, CD4+ T cells were taken from unexposed donors. After about 10 days of culture, CD4+ T cells were isolated. Sample: CD4+ T cells from PBMCs, cultured in vitro. The source of these receptors is a human donor in good health.

This chain links TRBV12-3 or TRBV12-4 with TRBJ2-1; D unclear. Trimming stripped 3 bases from V and 12 bases from J, with 12 bases between. The CDR3 has 12 residues. The CDR3: CASSLSEEGQFF. The DNA of the CDR3 is TGTGCCAGCAGTTTGAGTGAGGAAGGGCAGTTCTTC.

This clone came up a few times. The chain links TRBV6-1 to TRBJ1-4; D not certain. Deletions cut 1 base from V and 13 bases from J, with 13 bases between. The germline gives CDR1 MNHNS, CDR2 SASEGT. The CDR3 is 13 residues long. This chain's CDR3 is CASSEGTGSALFF. Here the CDR3 DNA reads TGTGCCAGCAGTGAAGGGACGGGGTCTGCACTGTTTTTT.

For the CDR3, the DNA is TGTGCCAGCAGCGTCCGGACAGGGTCTAATGAAAAACTGTTTTTT. Translation gives CASSVRTGSNEKLFF. The chain uses TRBV9 and TRBJ1-4; 8 bases line up with TRBD1. CDR3 length: 15 residues. CDR1 SGDLS and CDR2 YYNGEE come from the germline V gene. Trimming removed 2 bases from V and 3 bases from J; junction bases left unmatched: 3.

The V call is TRBV4-3, the J call TRBJ2-1; 10 positions match TRBD2. CDR1 is LGHNA and CDR2 is YSLEER in the germline V gene. The ends lost 4 bases at V and 10 bases at J; junction bases unmatched: 13. The CDR3 is 16 residues long. Here the CDR3 reads CASSRETGTSAKEQFF. In DNA, the CDR3 is TGCGCCAGCAGCCGGGAGACCGGGACTAGCGCGAAAGAGCAGTTCTTC.

V and J are TRBV18 and TRBJ1-2; D may be TRBD1 (5 bases). Between the trimmed V and J ends, which lost 3 bases and 2 bases, there was a span of 7 bases. The CDR3 is 13 residues long. Germline V gene sequence: CDR1 KGHSH, CDR2 LQKENI. Here the CDR3 DNA reads TGTGCCAGCTCACCCGACAGAAACTATGGCTACACCTTC. Its protein product is CASSPDRNYGYTF.

The chain employs TRBV24-1 and TRBJ2-1; D tentatively fits TRBD1 or TRBD2 (6 bases each). V lost 4 bases and J lost 10, with 25 bases in between. The length of the CDR3 is 17 residues. From germline, CDR1 is KGHDR and CDR2 SFDVKD. CDR3 loop: CATSDPRERGAQEEQFF. CDR3 in DNA: TGTGCCACCAGTGACCCCAGAGAGAGGGGGGCTCAGGAGGAGCAGTTCTTC.

This clone occurred once. The V gene is TRBV12-3 or TRBV12-4, the J gene TRBJ2-3, with D hard to call. This CDR3 region has 13 residues. V lost 5 bases to trimming and J lost 0 bases, with 6 bases between them. The CDR3 region is CASSVTSTDTQYF. The CDR3 DNA reads TGTGCCAGCAGTGTAACTAGCACAGATACGCAGTATTTT.

This clone was seen a handful of times. The rearrangement uses TRBV5-8 and TRBJ1-6, with 9 positions matching TRBD1. V lost 4 bases to trimming and J lost 7 bases; unmatched junction nucleotides: 3. In germline, CDR1 is SGHTS, CDR2 YDEGEE. The CDR3 covers 14 residues. In DNA form, the CDR3 reads TGTGCCAGCAGCCCGGGACAGGGAAATTCACCCCTCCACTTT. Translation gives CASSPGQGNSPLHF.

The chain employs TRBV7-9 and TRBJ1-3, with D perhaps TRBD1 (6 bases). The CDR3 contains 16 residues. Trimming removed 2 bases from V and 0 bases from J, with 11 bases in between. CDR1 is SEHNR, CDR2 FQNEAQ, per germline (reference sequence). In DNA, the CDR3 is TGTGCCAGCAGCTTAACAGGGCTAGGCTCTGGAAACACCATATATTTT. Translated: CASSLTGLGSGNTIYF.

V is TRBV18 and J is TRBJ2-5; maybe TRBD2 (6 bases). Germline V CDR1 and CDR2: KGHSH, LQKENI. The CDR3 is 16 residues long. V lost 3 bases and J lost 2, with 16 bases in between. CDR3 sequence: CASSPTDGGPQETQYF. The CDR3 nucleotides are TGTGCCAGCTCACCGACCGACGGGGGACCACAAGAGACCCAGTACTTC.

This clone was seen only a few times. The rearrangement joins TRBV7-6 to TRBJ2-1; 9 nucleotides align to TRBD2. V was pared by 2 bases and J by 8 bases, with 7 bases of the junction left unmatched. Germline V gene sequence: CDR1 SGHVS, CDR2 FNYEAQ. CDR3 size: 15 residues. CDR3: CASSLSGGGAYEQFF. In DNA form, the CDR3 reads TGTGCCAGCAGCTTATCAGGCGGGGGGGCCTATGAGCAGTTCTTC.

Here the CDR3 DNA reads TGTGCCAGCAGCTTAGTAGGGGGCCCTTATAGCAATCAGCCCCAGCATTTT. It translates to CASSLVGGPYSNQPQHF. This sequence joins TRBV7-2 and TRBJ1-5, with TRBD1 matching over 7 bases. Unmatched junction bases numbered 6, after V lost 1 base and J lost 0 bases. CDR1 is SGHTA, CDR2 FQGNSA, per germline. The CDR3 is made up of 17 amino acids.

This rearrangement joins TRBV10-3 to TRBJ2-5; tentatively, D is TRBD2 (7 bases). The germline V and J ends were trimmed by 0 bases and 0 bases, with 11 bases remaining between them. There are 16 residues in the CDR3. CDR1 is ENHRY and CDR2 is SYGVKD in the germline V gene. In DNA, the CDR3 is TGTGCCATCAGTGAGTCGGCGGGGGCGAACCAAGAGACCCAGTACTTC. Its translation is CAISESAGANQETQYF.

The sample holds a few counts of this clone. The rearrangement links TRBV7-9 to TRBJ1-1, with 7 bases identical to TRBD1. Germline CDR1 and CDR2: SEHNR and FQNEAQ (reference sequence). The V gene end was trimmed by 5 bases and the J gene end by 1 base; junction bases not matched to a gene: 4. This CDR3 comprises 14 residues. The CDR3 reads CASSQDRANTEAFF. Here the CDR3 DNA reads TGTGCCAGCAGCCAAGACAGGGCGAACACTGAAGCTTTCTTT.